A selection of T cell receptor beta chains follows, all from one sample in a study of blood T cell repertoires in COVID-19. Here immunoSEQ multiplex PCR was the method, and the copy in TCRdb shows in-frame clones only, minus some. The data contain more than 200,000 clones, roughly 80% of them singletons. The sequenced sample consisted of peripheral blood. These receptors were collected from a man at least 80 years old with acute or convalescent COVID-19. CDR3s include the opening cysteine and the closing phenylalanine or tryptophan. The order of the fields is J gene, V gene, clone size, D gene, CDR3 DNA, CDR3 protein. The D gene is left open where the match is weak. Only some rows state a clone size, as once, few, many or a class for expanded clones.

j_gene: TRBJ1-3
v_gene: TRBV15
abundance: few
d_gene: -
CDR3nt: TGTGCCACCAGCAGCCAACAGGTACTGGCTGGAAACACCATATATTTT
CDR3aa: CATSSQQVLAGNTIYF

j_gene: TRBJ2-3
v_gene: TRBV7-6
abundance: -
d_gene: TRBD2
CDR3nt: TGTGCCAGCAGCCCCTCGGGACTAGCGGGGGAAGCGGCAGATACGCAGTATTTT
CDR3aa: CASSPSGLAGEAADTQYF

j_gene: TRBJ1-1
v_gene: TRBV9
abundance: few
d_gene: -
CDR3nt: TGTGCCAGCAGCGTATTGGCAGGCTCCCTCGCTGAAGCTTTCTTT
CDR3aa: CASSVLAGSLAEAFF

j_gene: TRBJ2-1
v_gene: TRBV7-9
abundance: -
d_gene: -
CDR3nt: TGTGCCAGCAGCTTAGGAGTAGGAGGCAATGAGCAGTTCTTC
CDR3aa: CASSLGVGGNEQFF

j_gene: TRBJ1-6
v_gene: TRBV6-5
abundance: -
d_gene: TRBD1
CDR3nt: TGTGCCAGCACGACAGGGTTTCCGCCTCGATCACCCCTCCACTTT
CDR3aa: CASTTGFPPRSPLHF

j_gene: TRBJ2-1
v_gene: TRBV5-1
abundance: -
d_gene: -
CDR3nt: TGCGCCAGCAGCTTGGTGGGAGAGATGTACAATGAGCAGTTCTTC
CDR3aa: CASSLVGEMYNEQFF

j_gene: TRBJ2-7
v_gene: TRBV5-8
abundance: -
d_gene: -
CDR3nt: TGTGCCAGCGGCAGGGTCTCCTACGAGCAGTACTTC
CDR3aa: CASGRVSYEQYF

j_gene: TRBJ2-7
v_gene: TRBV5-6
abundance: once
d_gene: -
CDR3nt: TGTGCCAGCAGCCGGACAAACTACGAGCAGTACTTC
CDR3aa: CASSRTNYEQYF

j_gene: TRBJ2-7
v_gene: TRBV14
abundance: -
d_gene: TRBD1
CDR3nt: TGTGCCAGCAGCCGGTGGGGACAGGGGAGGCAGTACTTC
CDR3aa: CASSRWGQGRQYF

j_gene: TRBJ1-3
v_gene: TRBV10-1
abundance: -
d_gene: TRBD1
CDR3nt: TGCGCCAGCCAGGGGGTCGCTGGAAACACCATATATTTT
CDR3aa: CASQGVAGNTIYF

j_gene: TRBJ2-6
v_gene: TRBV28
abundance: few
d_gene: -
CDR3nt: TGTGCCAGCAGTCAAATCTATGCCTCTGGGGCCAACGTCCTGACTTTC
CDR3aa: CASSQIYASGANVLTF

j_gene: TRBJ2-2
v_gene: TRBV19
abundance: -
d_gene: TRBD1
CDR3nt: TGTGCCAGTAGTATGATAACAGGGGGTAAGACCGGGGAGCTGTTTTTT
CDR3aa: CASSMITGGKTGELFF

j_gene: TRBJ2-1
v_gene: TRBV5-1
abundance: -
d_gene: TRBD2
CDR3nt: TGCGCCAGCAGCTTAAGCGGGGAATCCTACAATGAGCAGTTCTTC
CDR3aa: CASSLSGESYNEQFF

j_gene: TRBJ1-6
v_gene: TRBV6-1
abundance: -
d_gene: -
CDR3nt: TGTGCCAGCAGTGAACGGGATAATTCACCCCTCCACTTT
CDR3aa: CASSERDNSPLHF

j_gene: TRBJ2-1
v_gene: TRBV5-1
abundance: -
d_gene: -
CDR3nt: TGCGCCAGCAGCTTTGGGGGGATCAACAATGAGCAGTTCTTC
CDR3aa: CASSFGGINNEQFF

j_gene: TRBJ1-5
v_gene: TRBV18
abundance: -
d_gene: TRBD1
CDR3nt: TGTGCCAGCTCACGGACAGGGTCCTCCCCCCAGCATTTT
CDR3aa: CASSRTGSSPQHF

j_gene: TRBJ2-7
v_gene: TRBV5-8
abundance: -
d_gene: -
CDR3nt: TGTGCCAGCAGGCTCACCGGGTCCGCTACATCCTACGAGCAGTACTTC
CDR3aa: CASRLTGSATSYEQYF

j_gene: TRBJ1-2
v_gene: TRBV6-5
abundance: -
d_gene: -
CDR3nt: TGTGCCAGCAGTTACTACAGGGAAGGTGGCTACACCTTC
CDR3aa: CASSYYREGGYTF